A single sample gave rise to the 10 T cell receptor beta chains below, sequenced in a study of T cells in Graves' hyperthyroidism and ophthalmopathy (dated by TCRdb to about 2019). The library was built by means of multiplex PCR. Instrument used: Illumina HiSeq 2000. Amplification of TCR beta CDR3 regions was carried out from RNA transcripts. The first round of RT-PCR for the TCR CDR3 was performed with the HTBI primer set and the Qiagen OneStep RT-PCR kit. TCRdb cleaned the public reads at Q25 with fastp, built clones with MiXCR and kept in-frame beta chains. Rows with a matching CDR3 protein are joined into one entry that keeps the most common DNA and genes. Within this sample are 650,000 to 850,000 distinct CDR3 sequences, with approximately 18% of them counted one time only. The ten largest account for 15% to 20% of the sample. The sample comprised blood. The receptor set was obtained from a woman aged 45-65 years with Graves' hyperthyroidism that later progressed to Graves' ophthalmopathy.

This clonotype was found a few times. This chain connects TRBV3-1 to TRBJ1-1; D is ambiguous. The CDR3 has 18 residues. Germline CDR1 and CDR2: LGHDT and YNNKEL (reference sequence). Trimming removed 0 bases from V and 3 bases from J, with 20 bases in between. DNA of the CDR3: TGTGCCAGCAGCCAAGAGGGCGGATTCTACGGCCATGACACTGAAGCTTTCTTT. It codes for CASSQEGGFYGHDTEAFF.

As regards this clonotype: A much larger clone lies one base from this, so it may be a read error. This CDR3 fails to terminate in the conserved phenylalanine or tryptophan, so it likely reflects a read error. The V gene is TRBV10-3, the J gene TRBJ1-1; D is perhaps TRBD1 (6 bases). Germline V lookup: CDR1 ENHRY, CDR2 SYGVKD. CDR3 length: 15 residues. The V gene lost 6 bases and the J gene lost 3 bases, with 17 bases spanning the gap. CDR3 region: CAIRGDMGGDTEAFS. The CDR3 DNA reads as TGTGCCATCAGGGGGGACATGGGAGGGGACACTGAAGCTTTCTCT.

This clonotype appeared many times. This chain uses TRBV11-2 with TRBJ2-7; TRBD1 matches 9 bases. The V and J ends lost 1 base and 2 bases, in that order; junction bases with no gene match: 3. The V gene's germline CDR1 is SGHAT and CDR2 FQNNGV. The CDR3 contains 15 residues. The CDR3 DNA reads TGTGCCAGCAGCTTAGCCCGGACAGGGGCCTACGAGCAGTACTTC. Translating it yields CASSLARTGAYEQYF.

This clonotype was observed at least ten times. The chain employs TRBV5-1 and TRBJ1-1; 12 positions match TRBD1. The CDR3 contains 14 residues. The V gene end was trimmed by 3 bases and the J gene end by 4 bases; junction bases not matched to a gene: 1. Germline CDR1 is SGHRS and CDR2 is YFSETQ. CDR3 sequence reads: CASSWGQGATEAFF. The CDR3 coding sequence is TGCGCCAGCAGCTGGGGACAGGGGGCCACTGAAGCTTTCTTT.

This clonotype has just a few counts. A much larger clone is a single base away; this may be a read error. The rearrangement uses TRBV11-2 and TRBJ2-3; 8 nucleotides match TRBD2. CDR3 length: 15 residues. Germline CDR1 reads SGHAT; CDR2 reads FQNNGV. Germline trimming cut 5 bases from V and 2 bases from J; bases unmatched to any gene: 6. The CDR3 nucleotides are TGTGCCAGCAGCCGCGGGGGGCTTTACACAGATACGCAGTATTTT. This translates into CASSRGGLYTDTQYF.

This clonotype was picked up a small number of times. The junction departs from germline at one end; a sequencing error may be responsible. The CDR3 coding sequence is TGTGCTAGCAGCTTAGGGGGGGGGGTTACAGATACGCAGTATTTT. As protein: CASSLGGGVTDTQYF. The chain carries TRBV7-7 and TRBJ2-3; TRBD2 is a possible D gene (7 bases). This CDR3 is built from 15 residues. Per the germline V gene, CDR1 is SSHAT and CDR2 is FNYEAQ (reference sequence).

In regard to this clonotype: One end of the junction varies from germline; a read error may be responsible. The chain recombines TRBV30 with TRBJ1-5, with 8 positions matching TRBD1. This CDR3 region has 15 residues. CDR1 GTSNPN and CDR2 SVGIG come from the germline V gene (reference sequence). This CDR3 reads CAWVAGGSGNRPQHF. CDR3 in DNA: TGTGCCTGGGTTGCAGGGGGCTCGGGCAATCGGCCCCAGCATTTT.

V and J are TRBV29-1 and TRBJ1-2; possible D gene TRBD1, 6 bases. The germline V gene has CDR1 SQVTM and CDR2 ANQGSEA. The CDR3 has 15 amino acids. V was trimmed by 0 bases and J by 4 bases, leaving 15 bases between them. Here the CDR3 DNA reads TGCAGCGTTGAAGATCAGCACAGGGCGGGCTATGGCTACACCTTC. Translation gives CSVEDQHRAGYGYTF.

This clonotype was seen repeatedly, ten times or more. V and J are TRBV3-1 and TRBJ2-7; a weak D match, TRBD1 (6 bases). The CDR3 runs 15 residues. The germline V and J ends were trimmed by 0 bases and 2 bases, with 11 bases remaining between them. CDR1 is LGHDT and CDR2 is YNNKEL in the germline V gene (reference sequence). The CDR3 is CASSQETGRTYEQYF. The CDR3 DNA reads TGTGCCAGCAGCCAAGAAACAGGGCGAACCTACGAGCAGTACTTC.

In its sample, this clonotype was seen a few times. The genes are TRBV19 and TRBJ2-6; 8 nucleotides agree with TRBD1. V lost 7 bases, J lost 0 bases, and 8 bases stayed unmatched. The CDR3 contains 17 residues. Germline V lookup: CDR1 LNHDA, CDR2 SQIVND (reference sequence). In nucleotides, the CDR3 is TGTGCCAGTAACCAGGACAGGGATCGCTCTGGGGCCAACGTCCTGACTTTC. This codes for CASNQDRDRSGANVLTF.